In this sample, the clone carrying this T cell receptor beta chain turned up a few times. This entry comes from a study of blood T cell repertoires in COVID-19. Study background: From the United States, Italy and Spain came samples of acute and convalescent COVID-19.

TCRdb's table, derived via immunoSEQ multiplex PCR, lists solely in-frame clones and lacks some. The table includes fewer than 70,000 clones, around 85% detected once. The CDR3 totals 14 residues. The V end was cut by 6 bases, the J end by 3 bases, with 12 bases between. Germline V lookup: CDR1 MDHEN, CDR2 SYDVKM. The chain carries TRBV28 and TRBJ1-5; D may be TRBD1 (6 bases). The source of this sequence is a woman aged 65 to 85 with active COVID-19. Sequencing was done on a sample of peripheral blood. The CDR3 loop is CASSSGHTNQPQHF. The DNA of the CDR3 is TGTGCCAGCAGCTCGGGACATACCAATCAGCCCCAGCATTTT.